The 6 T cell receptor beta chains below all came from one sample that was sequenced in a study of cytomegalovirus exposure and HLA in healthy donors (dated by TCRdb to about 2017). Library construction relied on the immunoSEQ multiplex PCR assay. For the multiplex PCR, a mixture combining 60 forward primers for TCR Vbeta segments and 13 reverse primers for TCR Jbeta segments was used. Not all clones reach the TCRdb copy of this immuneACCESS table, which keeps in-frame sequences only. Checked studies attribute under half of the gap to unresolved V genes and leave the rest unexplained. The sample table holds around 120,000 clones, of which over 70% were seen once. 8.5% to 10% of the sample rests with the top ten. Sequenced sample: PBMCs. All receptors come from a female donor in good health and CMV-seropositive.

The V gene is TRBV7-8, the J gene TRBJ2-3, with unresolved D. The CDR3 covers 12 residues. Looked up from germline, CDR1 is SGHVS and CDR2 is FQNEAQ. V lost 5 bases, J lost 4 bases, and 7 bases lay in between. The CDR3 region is CASSETSDTQYF. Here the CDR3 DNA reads TGTGCCAGCAGCGAGACTTCAGATACGCAGTATTTT.

The CDR3 bases are TGTGCCAGCAGGAGGGACACAACTAACTATGGCTACACCTTC. The encoded protein is CASRRDTTNYGYTF. V and J are TRBV2 and TRBJ1-2; tentatively, D is TRBD1 (6 bases). V lost 6 bases and J 0 bases, leaving 11 bases between the germline ends. The CDR3 covers 14 residues. Germline CDR1 is SNHLY and CDR2 is FYNNEI.

The CDR3 DNA is TGTGCCAGCAGCTTGGCCGCGGGTCATAATTCACCCCTCCACTTT. Translating it yields CASSLAAGHNSPLHF. V is TRBV5-4 and J is TRBJ1-6; D not certain. The V end lost 0 bases, the J end lost 5 bases, and 9 bases lay between the germline ends. The CDR3 totals 15 residues. CDR1 and CDR2 (germline): SGHNT, YYREEE (reference sequence).

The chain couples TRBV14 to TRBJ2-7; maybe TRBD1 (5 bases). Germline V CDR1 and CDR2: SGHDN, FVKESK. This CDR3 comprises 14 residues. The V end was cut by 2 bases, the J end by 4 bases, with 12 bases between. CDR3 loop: CASSQSDRFYEQYF. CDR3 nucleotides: TGTGCCAGCAGCCAATCCGACAGATTTTACGAGCAGTACTTC.

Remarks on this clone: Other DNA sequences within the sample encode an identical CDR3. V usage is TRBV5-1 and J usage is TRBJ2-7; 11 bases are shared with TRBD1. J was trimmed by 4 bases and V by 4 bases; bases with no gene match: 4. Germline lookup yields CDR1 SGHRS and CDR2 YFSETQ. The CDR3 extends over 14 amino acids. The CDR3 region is CASSPGQGGYEQYF. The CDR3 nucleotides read TGCGCCAGCAGCCCGGGACAGGGGGGGTACGAGCAGTACTTC.

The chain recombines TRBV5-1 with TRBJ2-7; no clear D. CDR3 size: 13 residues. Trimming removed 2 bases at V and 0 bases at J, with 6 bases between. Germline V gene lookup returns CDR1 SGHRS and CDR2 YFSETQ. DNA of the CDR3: TGCGCCAGCAGCTTAAGTAGCTCCTACGAGCAGTACTTC. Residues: CASSLSSSYEQYF.